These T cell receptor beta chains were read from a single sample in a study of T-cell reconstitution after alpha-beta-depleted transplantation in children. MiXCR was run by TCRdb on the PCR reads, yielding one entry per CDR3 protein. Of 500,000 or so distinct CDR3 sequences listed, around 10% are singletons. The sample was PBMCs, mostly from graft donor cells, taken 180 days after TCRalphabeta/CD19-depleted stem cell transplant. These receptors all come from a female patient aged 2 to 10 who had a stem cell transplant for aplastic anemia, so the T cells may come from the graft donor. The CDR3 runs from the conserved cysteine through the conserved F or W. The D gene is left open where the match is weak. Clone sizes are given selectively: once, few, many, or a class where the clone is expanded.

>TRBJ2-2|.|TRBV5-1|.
CASSFRTGSGTGELFF
TGCGCCAGCAGCTTTCGTACAGGGTCGGGCACCGGGGAGCTGTTTTTT
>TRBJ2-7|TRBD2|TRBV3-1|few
CASSQGKLAGVSYEQYF
TGTGCCAGCAGCCAAGGAAAGCTAGCGGGAGTCTCCTACGAGCAGTACTTC
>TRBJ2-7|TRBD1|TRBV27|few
CASSHVRLGDRGYYEQYF
TGTGCCAGCAGCCACGTACGGCTGGGAGACAGGGGGTATTACGAGCAGTACTTC
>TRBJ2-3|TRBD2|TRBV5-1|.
CASSLGGLAGGTDTQYF
TGCGCCAGCAGCTTGGGCGGACTAGCGGGAGGCACAGATACGCAGTATTTT
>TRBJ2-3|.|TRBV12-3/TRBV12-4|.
CASLMDGTDTQYF
TGTGCCAGCCTTATGGACGGCACAGATACGCAGTATTTT
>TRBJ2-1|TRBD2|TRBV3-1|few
CASSRRLANEQFF
TGTGCCAGCAGCCGCCGACTAGCCAATGAGCAGTTCTTC
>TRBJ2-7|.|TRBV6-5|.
CASSYRGTGEQYF
TGTGCCAGCAGTTATCGGGGTACGGGTGAGCAGTACTTC
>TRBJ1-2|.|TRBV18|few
CASTFTIQGDGGYTF
TGTGCCAGCACCTTCACTATACAGGGTGACGGTGGCTACACCTTC
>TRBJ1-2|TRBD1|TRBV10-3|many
CAISDRSDRAPNYGYTF
TGTGCCATCAGTGACCGATCAGACAGGGCTCCTAACTATGGCTACACCTTC
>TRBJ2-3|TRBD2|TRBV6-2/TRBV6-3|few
CASSYPGLAGGSTDTQYF
TGTGCCAGCAGTTACCCCGGACTAGCGGGAGGAAGCACAGATACGCAGTATTTT
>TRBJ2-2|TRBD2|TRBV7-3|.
CASTFTSSGRARTGELFF
TGTGCCAGCACCTTTACGTCTAGCGGGAGGGCCCGGACCGGGGAGCTGTTTTTT
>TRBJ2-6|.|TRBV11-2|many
CASSLGAGVGANVLTF
TGTGCCAGCAGCTTAGGGGCAGGGGTTGGGGCCAACGTCCTGACTTTC
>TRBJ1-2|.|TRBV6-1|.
CASSKDGGRGHYGYTF
TGTGCCAGCAGTAAGGATGGGGGCCGCGGTCACTATGGCTACACCTTC
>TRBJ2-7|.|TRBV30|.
CAWKMAGSSYEQYF
TGTGCCTGGAAAATGGCAGGGTCCTCCTACGAGCAGTACTTC
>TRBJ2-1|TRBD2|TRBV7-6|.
CASSLGTRINNEQFF
TGTGCCAGCAGCTTAGGGACTAGAATAAACAATGAGCAGTTCTTC
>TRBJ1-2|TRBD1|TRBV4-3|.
CASSQDRAIGTGDNYGYTF
TGCGCCAGCAGCCAAGATCGAGCGATCGGGACAGGGGATAACTATGGCTACACCTTC
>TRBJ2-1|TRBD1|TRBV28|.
CASVYRGDLYNEQFF
TGTGCCAGCGTGTACAGGGGGGACTTGTACAATGAGCAGTTCTTC
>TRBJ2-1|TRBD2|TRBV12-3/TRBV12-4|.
CASAGWTSGNNEQFF
TGTGCCAGTGCCGGATGGACTAGCGGGAACAATGAGCAGTTCTTC
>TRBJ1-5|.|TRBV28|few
CASSPPRGGNQPQHF
TGTGCCAGCAGTCCCCCTAGGGGGGGGAATCAGCCCCAGCATTTT